The sequence of this TCR beta chain was determined in a study of blood T cell repertoires in COVID-19. The ends were cut back, 6 bases at V and 7 bases at J, with 12 bases in the middle. The length of the CDR3 is 13 residues. Germline V gives CDR1 MNHEY, CDR2 SVGAGI. Authors' data handling: Counts of nucleated cells, estimated from reference gene primer amplification, were obtained. The repertoire was sequenced with immunoSEQ multiplex PCR; TCRdb's copy has only in-frame clones and lacks some. Clonal size and the V and J genes are those of that table, whereas D and trimming came from the DNA. Of 300,000 to 400,000 clones in the sample, around nine tenths were seen once.

The genes are TRBV6-5 and TRBJ1-4; perhaps TRBD1 as D (6 bases). This clonotype was obtained from a woman younger than 45 with acute COVID-19. Material: PBMCs or T cells enriched from blood (not recorded which). The CDR3 sequence is CASSLNRVEKLFF. CDR3 sequence (DNA): TGTGCCAGCAGCCTAAACAGGGTTGAAAAACTGTTTTTT.